What follows are 18 T cell receptor beta chains derived from one specimen sequenced in a study of spatial heterogeneity in lung cancer. MiXCR, applied by TCRdb to the 5' RACE reads, yields one record per CDR3 protein. Of about 6,900 distinct CDR3 sequences listed, 3% to 3.5% are singletons. The time point was: sample taken at primary tumor resection. Antigens for these TCRs are unknown. Study-wide results and caveats: Tumoral mutation counts were tracked by counts of expanded intratumoral alpha and beta TCRs.

The source material was lung tumor tissue, sampled at surgery. The receptors stem from a male donor with early-stage non-small cell lung cancer.

This clonotype is termed medium-sized. The V call is TRBV3-1, the J call TRBJ1-1; D call uncertain. V lost 1 base and J lost 1, with 4 bases in between. The CDR3 has 13 residues. Germline CDR1 and CDR2: LGHDT and YNNKEL (reference sequence). The CDR3 DNA follows: TGTGCCAGCAGCCAAGGAAGGAACACTGAAGCTTTCTTT. Translating gives CASSQGRNTEAFF.

This clonotype occurred many times. V usage is TRBV27 and J usage is TRBJ1-2, with 7 bases identical to TRBD1. The V gene end was trimmed by 3 bases and the J gene end by 8 bases; junction bases not matched to a gene: 6. This CDR3 has 13 amino acids. Per the germline V gene, CDR1 is MNHEY and CDR2 is SMNVEV (reference sequence). In DNA form, the CDR3 reads TGTGCCAGCAGTTTTGGGCAGGGGGGGGGCTACACCTTC. This translates into CASSFGQGGGYTF.

Notes on this clonotype: A single base separates this from a much larger clone, so it may be a read error. The rearrangement uses TRBV12-3 or TRBV12-4 and TRBJ2-3, with 9 bases fitting TRBD2. The CDR3 runs to 15 residues. CDR3 DNA: TGTGCCGGCAGTTTCCCTAGCGGGGAGACAGATACGCAGTATTTT. Translating it yields CAGSFPSGETDTQYF.

Many counts were recorded for this clonotype. The V and J genes are TRBV11-2 and TRBJ1-3, with no clear D. The CDR3 loop spans 18 amino acids. Trimming took off 6 bases at V and 0 bases at J, with 21 bases between the two ends. Germline V gene sequence: CDR1 SGHAT, CDR2 FQNNGV. CDR3 protein: CASSTPHPPTDSGNTIYF. The CDR3 bases are TGTGCCAGCAGTACCCCACACCCACCGACGGACTCTGGAAACACCATATATTTT.

This clonotype was seen many times. V and J are TRBV19 and TRBJ2-5; 9 nucleotides match TRBD2. J was trimmed by 6 bases and V by 1 base; bases with no gene match: 6. Germline CDR1 LNHDA, CDR2 SQIVND (reference sequence). The CDR3 runs to 15 residues. CDR3 in amino acids: CASSIGGSGGKTQYF. In DNA, the CDR3 is TGTGCCAGTAGTATAGGGGGTAGCGGGGGTAAGACCCAGTACTTC.

Judged by abundance, this clonotype is medium-sized. The chain joins TRBV9 to TRBJ2-5; D may be TRBD2 (6 bases). Between the trimmed V and J ends, which lost 2 bases and 3 bases, there was a span of 14 bases. CDR3 size: 15 residues. Germline V gives CDR1 SGDLS, CDR2 YYNGEE. This chain's CDR3 is CASSVTGTYEETQYF. DNA of the CDR3: TGTGCCAGCAGCGTTACCGGGACTTATGAAGAGACCCAGTACTTC.

This clonotype is medium-sized within its sample. V gene TRBV13 combines with J gene TRBJ1-2; 8 bases match TRBD1. The germline gives CDR1 PRHDT, CDR2 FYEKMQ (reference sequence). This CDR3 region has 18 residues. After removal of 5 bases from V and 3 bases from J, the junction contained 17 bases not matched to a gene. CDR3 region: CASSTDRVRKRFDYGYTF. Here the CDR3 DNA reads TGTGCCAGCAGCACGGACAGGGTGAGGAAGCGGTTTGACTATGGCTACACCTTC.

This clonotype ranks as medium-sized (0.01 to 0.1%). The chain employs TRBV6-1 and TRBJ1-1; 9 bases map to TRBD1. This CDR3 region has 13 residues. Germline-derived CDR1 and CDR2 are MNHNS and SASEGT. V was clipped by 5 bases and J by 5 bases; unmatched bases: 3. The DNA for the CDR3 is TGTGCCAGCAGTCGACAGGGGGTGACTGAAGCTTTCTTT. This codes for CASSRQGVTEAFF.

Ten or more counts support this clonotype. The gene calls are TRBV28 and TRBJ2-7; TRBD2 agrees at 7 bases. CDR3 length equals 14 residues. Per the germline V gene, CDR1 is MDHEN and CDR2 is SYDVKM. V gave up 4 bases and J gave up 5 bases; unmatched junction bases: 8. The CDR3: CASSSTELADEQYF. Written as DNA, the CDR3 is TGTGCCAGCAGTTCCACGGAGCTAGCGGACGAGCAGTACTTC.

By share, this clonotype counts as medium-sized (0.01 to 0.1%). The chain employs TRBV19 and TRBJ1-5; D may be TRBD1 (5 bases). The germline CDR1 and CDR2 sequences are LNHDA and SQIVND (reference sequence). Trimming took 4 bases from V and 7 from J, leaving 11 bases between them. CDR3 length: 13 residues. The CDR3 DNA is TGTGCCAGTAGTACAGGGTTGGAGCAGCCCCAGCATTTT. Its protein product is CASSTGLEQPQHF.

This clonotype was observed at least ten times. The chain carries TRBV5-4 and TRBJ1-1; D not certain. CDR1 is SGHNT and CDR2 is YYREEE in the germline V gene (reference sequence). The CDR3 has 14 amino acids. Trimming left V 3 bases short and J 1 base short, with 10 bases between. The CDR3: CASSSVIGNTEAFF. The DNA for the CDR3 is TGTGCCAGCAGCTCGGTGATTGGGAACACTGAAGCTTTCTTT.

Remarks on this clonotype: A much bigger clone sits one base away, suggesting this may be a read error. This rearrangement joins TRBV6-5 to TRBJ1-2, with TRBD1 identical over 7 bases. The CDR3 runs to 14 residues. The V gene's germline CDR1 is MNHEY and CDR2 SVGAGI. The CDR3, as DNA: TGTGCCAGCAGTTTTCTCTTTGACAGGGAAGGCTACAACTTC. Translated, it gives CASSFLFDREGYNF.

This clonotype showed up many times. This sequence joins TRBV5-1 and TRBJ2-7; TRBD2 agrees at 7 bases. Germline loops: CDR1 SGHRS, CDR2 YFSETQ. The CDR3 has 13 residues. After removal of 1 base from V and 5 bases from J, the junction contained 3 bases not matched to a gene. DNA for the CDR3: TGCGCCAGCAGCTTGACTAGCGATCACGAGCAGTACTTC. Translation gives CASSLTSDHEQYF.

This clonotype was observed many times. The chain joins TRBV10-3 to TRBJ2-7; tentative D call: TRBD2 (6 bases). CDR1 and CDR2 from the germline V gene are ENHRY and SYGVKD. The CDR3 is 18 residues long. V gave up 6 bases and J gave up 6 bases, with 30 bases separating them. The CDR3 nucleotides are TGTGCCATCAGGGACCCCACCGGGCAGGCGGGACCGCTGGGCGAGCAGTACTTC. Its translation is CAIRDPTGQAGPLGEQYF.

Judged by abundance, this clonotype is medium-sized. The junction does not match germline at one end; this may be a read error. Here the CDR3 DNA reads TGTGCCAGCAGTCTCGACTCCAACAATGAGCAGTTCTTC. Amino acids: CASSLDSNNEQFF. The chain combines TRBV11-2 with TRBJ2-1; D is ambiguous. This CDR3 contains 13 residues. Germline V gene lookup returns CDR1 SGHAT and CDR2 FQNNGV.

Many counts were recorded for this clonotype. The genes are TRBV7-2 and TRBJ1-3; D is unclear. The V end lost 0 bases, the J end lost 4 bases, and 13 bases lay between the germline ends. The germline V gene has CDR1 SGHTA and CDR2 FQGNSA. CDR3 size: 16 residues. CDR3 bases: TGTGCCAGCAGCTTAGCTCCAGGAGGGTGGGGAAACACCATATATTTT. This gives the protein CASSLAPGGWGNTIYF.

Ten or more counts support this clonotype. J is TRBJ1-1 and V is TRBV4-1; the D is unclear. The CDR3 consists of 15 residues. Germline CDR1 and CDR2: MGHRA and YSYEKL. V was cut by 1 base and J by 8 bases, with 17 bases left in between. DNA of the CDR3: TGCGCCAGCAGCCAAGTGAAGGATCGAGACCGAGAAGCTTTCTTT. This sequence encodes CASSQVKDRDREAFF.

This clonotype appeared many times. The V call is TRBV19, the J call TRBJ1-3, with 7 bases that match TRBD1. CDR1 and CDR2 (germline): LNHDA, SQIVND (reference sequence). V gave up 5 bases and J gave up 8 bases; unmatched junction bases: 12. CDR3 length: 15 amino acids. CDR3 sequence reads: CASSPTGASTDTIYF. The DNA for the CDR3 is TGTGCCAGTAGTCCTACAGGGGCAAGTACCGACACCATATATTTT.